This entry describes one T cell receptor beta chain. The antigen is unknown. Per the germline V gene, CDR1 is SEHNR and CDR2 is FQNEAQ (reference sequence). This CDR3 comprises 18 residues. The V and J ends lost 1 base and 6 bases, in that order; junction bases with no gene match: 9. These data come from a study of T cells in Graves' hyperthyroidism and ophthalmopathy. Study results and limitations: Expanded thyroid clonotypes (above 0.001) were mostly also found in blood. By a 13 V-J model, ophthalmopathy was set apart from stable hyperthyroidism.

Regions amplified from RNA transcripts were the TCR beta CDR3 regions. The TCR CDR3 first-round RT-PCR relied on the HTBI primer set. TCRdb itself ran the multiplex PCR reads through MiXCR, one entry per CDR3 protein. The table lists about 640,000 distinct CDR3 sequences, less than 25% of them singletons. Disease lasting under 3 months, a NOSPECS grade of at least 4, and a Clinical Activity Score of at least 3 were features of the ophthalmopathy patients. The diagnostic basis comprised clinical symptoms, serum thyroxine and TRAb, thyroid ultrasound and orbital computed tomography. This receptor was identified in a man younger than 40 with Graves' ophthalmopathy. Sequencing was performed on blood. This chain joins TRBV7-9 and TRBJ2-3, with 14 bases lining up with TRBD2. CDR3 DNA: TGTGCCAGCAGCTTAGAGGGGGCGGGACTAGCGGGAGTGGATACGCAGTATTTT. It codes for CASSLEGAGLAGVDTQYF.